The 23 T cell receptor beta chains in this list originate from one sample, sequenced in a study of cytomegalovirus exposure and HLA in healthy donors. The PCR made use of 60 Vbeta and 13 Jbeta primers. Clones were sequenced by immunoSEQ multiplex PCR, and TCRdb holds only the in-frame ones, with some missing. The table lists roughly 51,000 clones. The sequencing sample was made of PBMCs. Receptor source: a woman between 35 and 50 years old in good health and CMV-seronegative.

This chain joins TRBV18 and TRBJ2-3; D is undetermined. The length of the CDR3 is 16 residues. Germline V gene data show CDR1 as KGHSH and CDR2 as LQKENI. V was shortened by 6 bases and J by 2 bases, with 18 bases between the two germline ends. The CDR3 region is CASSPNELGLTDTQYF. CDR3 bases: TGTGCCAGCTCCCCCAATGAACTCGGTCTCACAGATACGCAGTATTTT.

V and J are TRBV7-9 and TRBJ2-1, with 8 bases matching TRBD2. Trimming cost V 9 bases and J 0 bases; bases outside gene matches: 4. Germline assignment: CDR1 SEHNR and CDR2 FQNEAQ (reference sequence). The CDR3 extends over 14 amino acids. CDR3 amino acids: CASLAGSSYNEQFF. Written as DNA, the CDR3 is TGTGCCAGTTTAGCGGGAAGCTCCTACAATGAGCAGTTCTTC. Full variable domain (missing parts from reference TRBV7-9 and TRBJ2-1): DTGVSQNPRHKITKRGQNVTFRCDPISEHNRLYWYRQTLGQGPEFLTYFQNEAQLEKSRLLSDRFSAERPKGSFSTLEIQRTEQGDSAMYLCASLAGSSYNEQFFGPGTRLTVL.

The V call is TRBV4-3, the J call TRBJ1-1; TRBD1 agrees at 8 bases. This CDR3 has 14 amino acids. Losses at the gene ends were 1 base for V and 4 bases for J; bases not matched to a gene: 2. Germline-derived CDR1 and CDR2 are LGHNA and YSLEER. In nucleotides, the CDR3 is TGCGCCAGCAGCCAAGGCAGGGGGCGCACTGAAGCTTTCTTT. Translating gives CASSQGRGRTEAFF.

The V call is TRBV5-1, the J call TRBJ1-2; D is ambiguous. Germline V CDR1 and CDR2: SGHRS, YFSETQ. Trimming cost V 4 bases and J 1 base, with 14 bases left between them. The CDR3 is 15 residues long. The CDR3 DNA follows: TGCGCCAGCAGCGCGGTCTTAACGGGTAACTATGGCTACACCTTC. It is translated as CASSAVLTGNYGYTF.

The gene calls are TRBV5-1 and TRBJ2-7, with 8 bases that match TRBD1. This CDR3 region has 15 residues. In germline, CDR1 is SGHRS, CDR2 YFSETQ. With V trimmed by 1 base and J by 3 bases, 6 bases remained unmatched. The CDR3 DNA reads TGCGCCAGCAGCTTGAGGGGACAGGTTTACTACGAGCAGTACTTC. The encoded protein is CASSLRGQVYYEQYF.

V and J are TRBV29-1 and TRBJ2-1, with a weak D call TRBD1 (5 bases). V was pared by 3 bases and J by 2 bases, with 11 bases between. The CDR3 covers 14 residues. The germline CDR1 and CDR2 sequences are SQVTM and ANQGSEA. CDR3 coding DNA: TGCAGCGTTGAGGGCCAGGGTCCCTACAATGAGCAGTTCTTC. Protein: CSVEGQGPYNEQFF.

The chain uses TRBV7-2 and TRBJ2-1, with TRBD1 matching 10 bases. Germline lookup yields CDR1 SGHTA and CDR2 FQGNSA. The CDR3 is 15 residues long. The V and J ends lost 3 bases and 5 bases, in that order; junction bases with no gene match: 4. DNA for the CDR3: TGTGCCAGCAGCTTGGGACAGGGGCCAGACAATGAGCAGTTCTTC. Translated: CASSLGQGPDNEQFF.

The chain recombines TRBV6-1 with TRBJ1-2; 8 bases agree with TRBD1. In germline, CDR1 is MNHNS, CDR2 SASEGT. V was clipped by 1 base and J by 2 bases; unmatched bases: 0. This CDR3 is 14 amino acids long. CDR3 in DNA: TGTGCCAGCAGTGAAGGGACAGGGAACTATGGCTACACCTTC. Protein product: CASSEGTGNYGYTF.

Notes on this clone: Here the CDR3 omits its conserved ending phenylalanine or tryptophan, so a read error is the likely source. The limits of the CDR3 on the DNA are not certain, so only TCRdb's listed CDR3 is given. The genes are TRBV28 and TRBJ1-2; the table's D call TRBD1 went unverified against the DNA. 11 amino acids form the CDR3, both terminal residues included. Germline CDR1 is MDHEN and CDR2 is SYDVKM. CDR3 sequence: CASRGQGGGSL.

The chain employs TRBV5-1 and TRBJ2-1; 10 positions match TRBD1. The CDR3 covers 17 residues. Losses at the gene ends were 4 bases for V and 9 bases for J; bases not matched to a gene: 16. Germline V gene sequence: CDR1 SGHRS, CDR2 YFSETQ. The CDR3 DNA follows: TGCGCCAGCAGCCCAAACACCCTCCGGGACAGGGGCTCTGAGCAGTTCTTC. Amino acids: CASSPNTLRDRGSEQFF.

In the case of this clone: An end of the junction differs from the germline gene, which may be a read error. The same CDR3 arises from other DNA sequences in this sample as well. The chain employs TRBV30 and TRBJ1-1, with TRBD1 matching 9 bases. The CDR3 covers 14 residues. Germline-derived CDR1 and CDR2 are GTSNPN and SVGIG (reference sequence). This CDR3 reads CAWRRTGVSTEAFF. CDR3 DNA: TGTGCCTGGAGGAGGACAGGGGTTTCCACTGAGGCTTTCTTT.

The chain combines TRBV7-2 with TRBJ1-1, with D maybe TRBD1 (6 bases). This CDR3 comprises 14 residues. Germline values: CDR1 SGHTA, CDR2 FQGNSA. Trimming cost V 5 bases and J 1 base, with 11 bases left between them. The CDR3 is CASSPHRENTEAFF. The CDR3 DNA follows: TGTGCCAGCAGCCCACACAGGGAGAACACTGAAGCTTTCTTT.

The CDR3 DNA sequence: TGTGCCAGCTCACCAGGGGAGAGTGGCTACACCTTC. This sequence encodes CASSPGESGYTF. This chain uses TRBV18 with TRBJ1-2; D is unclear. This CDR3 has 12 amino acids. Germline V CDR1 and CDR2: KGHSH, LQKENI. Trimming cost V 2 bases and J 7 bases, with 8 bases left between them. Supplemented by reference TRBV18 and TRBJ1-2, the full variable domain reads NAGVMQNPRHLVRRRGQEARLRCSPMKGHSHVYWYRQLPEEGLKFMVYLQKENIIDESGMPKERFSAEFPKEGPSILRIQQVVRGDSAAYFCASSPGESGYTFGSGTRLTVV.

The rearrangement links TRBV10-3 to TRBJ2-5, with TRBD2 matching 13 bases. The germline CDR1 and CDR2 sequences are ENHRY and SYGVKD. The V and J ends lost 5 bases and 5 bases, in that order; junction bases with no gene match: 20. This CDR3 has 20 amino acids. The CDR3 sequence is CAISQKLAGGPKDSRETQYF. CDR3 nucleotides: TGTGCCATCAGTCAGAAACTAGCGGGAGGGCCAAAGGACTCTCGGGAGACCCAGTACTTC.

J is TRBJ2-5 and V is TRBV11-2, with D unclear. The J call may be wrong; the DNA end is better matched by TRBJ2-7. Germline CDR1 reads SGHAT; CDR2 reads FQNNGV. The length of the CDR3 is 13 residues. Here the CDR3 reads CASSLQTAYEQYF. For the CDR3, the DNA is TGTGCCAGCAGCTTACAGACTGCCTACGAGCAGTACTTC.

For the CDR3, the DNA is TGTGCCAGCAGCTGGACCCGGGATAGCGGATTCAATGAGCAGTTCTTC. As protein: CASSWTRDSGFNEQFF. This chain joins TRBV5-6 and TRBJ2-1; maybe TRBD2 (6 bases). V lost 3 bases, J lost 6 bases, and 19 bases lay in between. CDR1 is SGHDT and CDR2 is YYEEEE in the germline V gene. There are 16 residues in the CDR3.

CDR3 bases: TGTGCCTGGGGACAGGGGCGGAACACCGGGGAGCTGTTTTTT. This translates into CAWGQGRNTGELFF. V and J are TRBV30 and TRBJ2-2; the match to TRBD1 covers 9 bases. V gave up 5 bases and J gave up 1 base; unmatched junction bases: 2. The CDR3 has 14 amino acids. The germline V gene has CDR1 GTSNPN and CDR2 SVGIG (reference sequence).

The chain is built from TRBV7-3 and TRBJ1-2; no clear D gene. V shed 0 bases and J shed 0 bases, with 14 bases lying between them. CDR1 is SGHTA and CDR2 is FQGTGA in the germline V gene. The CDR3 length is 17 residues. The CDR3, as DNA: TGTGCCAGCAGCTTAACTGGCGGGCGGGGAGCTAACTATGGCTACACCTTC. It encodes CASSLTGGRGANYGYTF.

This sequence joins TRBV7-8 and TRBJ1-3, with 9 bases that match TRBD1. The CDR3 runs 16 residues. Germline loops: CDR1 SGHVS, CDR2 FQNEAQ. The J segment lost 0 bases and the V segment lost 6 bases, leaving 6 bases of the junction unmatched. The CDR3 region has the DNA TGTGCCAGCAGGCCGGGACAGGGTCGCTCTGGAAACACCATATATTTT. Amino acids: CASRPGQGRSGNTIYF.

The chain's CDR3 is CASSVPGTALTEAFF. CDR3 bases: TGTGCCAGCTCAGTACCCGGGACAGCACTCACTGAAGCTTTCTTT. This chain connects TRBV18 to TRBJ1-1; 7 positions agree with TRBD1. Germline-derived CDR1 and CDR2 are KGHSH and LQKENI. The trim removed 5 bases at V and 4 bases at J, leaving 10 bases unmatched. This CDR3 has 15 amino acids.

V usage is TRBV2 and J usage is TRBJ1-5; D might be TRBD1 (5 bases). V was shortened by 8 bases and J by 3 bases, with 11 bases between the two germline ends. The CDR3 spans 13 residues. From germline, CDR1 is SNHLY and CDR2 FYNNEI. The CDR3 sequence is CASCRQPNQPQHF. DNA for the CDR3: TGTGCCAGCTGCCGACAGCCCAATCAGCCCCAGCATTTT.

The rearrangement links TRBV7-9 to TRBJ1-1; D perhaps matches TRBD1 (6 bases). V lost 2 bases, J lost 1 base, and 8 bases lay in between. The CDR3 loop spans 14 amino acids. CDR1 is SEHNR and CDR2 is FQNEAQ in the germline V gene (reference sequence). In DNA form, the CDR3 reads TGTGCCAGCAGCTTACCGGGACAGAACACTGAAGCTTTCTTT. Translated, it gives CASSLPGQNTEAFF.

V is TRBV9 and J is TRBJ2-2, with D possibly TRBD1 on 6 matching bases. CDR3 length: 15 amino acids. Germline V gene lookup returns CDR1 SGDLS and CDR2 YYNGEE. Trimming stripped 3 bases from V and 7 bases from J, with 16 bases between. CDR3 amino acids: CASSDQPWGHGELFF. The CDR3 DNA is TGTGCCAGCAGCGACCAGCCTTGGGGGCACGGGGAGCTGTTTTTT.